The clone carrying this T cell receptor (beta chain) was seen repeatedly, ten times or more. Its antigen is unknown. This sample is drawn from a study of Graves' ophthalmopathy and Graves' hyperthyroidism. Study-level points and caveats: The blood repertoire also included most expanded thyroid clonotypes above 0.001 frequency.

RNA transcripts yielded amplified TCR beta CDR3 regions. First-round RT-PCR relied on HTBI primers, and a second-round multiplex PCR came next. TCRdb re-called the multiplex PCR reads with MiXCR, one entry per CDR3 protein. The sample carries 350,000 to 400,000 distinct CDR3 sequences, 15% to 20% recorded once. The CDR3 runs 15 residues. The V gene end was trimmed by 8 bases and the J gene end by 7 bases; junction bases not matched to a gene: 14. The germline CDR1 and CDR2 sequences are LNHDA and SQIVND (reference sequence). The sequenced material came from peripheral blood. The TCR sequence derives from a young woman with Graves' ophthalmopathy. The rearrangement links TRBV19 to TRBJ1-5; 7 bases line up with TRBD1. DNA of the CDR3: TGTGCCAGTTCCCTCGACAGGGAGAGTTACCAGCCCCAGCATTTT. This sequence encodes CASSLDRESYQPQHF.